The subject of this entry is one TCR beta chain. What it recognizes is unknown. This sample stems from a study of lymphopenia after photon versus proton radiotherapy. The CDR3 runs 16 residues. V was pared by 3 bases and J by 12 bases, with 24 bases between. Germline CDR1 and CDR2: SGDLS and YYNGEE. Whole-study results and caveats: Post-nadir TCR diversity decline inversely tracked overall survival among those who died. Only patients who died were analyzed for survival; proton advantage is unproven. Under photons, naive T cells and diversity fell while effector/memory populations rose.

Here immunoSEQ multiplex PCR was the method, and the copy in TCRdb shows in-frame clones only, minus some. This sample has about 160,000 clones, with roughly nine tenths found just once. This TCR derives from a man aged 50 to 60 with gastric cancer. The chain couples TRBV9 to TRBJ1-4; D remains ambiguous. This specimen was peripheral blood, taken from a patient treated with photon-based radiotherapy. The CDR3 bases are TGTGCCAGCAGCGCCCACCGGGCCCGATACCCGACGGAACTGTTTTTT. Protein: CASSAHRARYPTELFF.